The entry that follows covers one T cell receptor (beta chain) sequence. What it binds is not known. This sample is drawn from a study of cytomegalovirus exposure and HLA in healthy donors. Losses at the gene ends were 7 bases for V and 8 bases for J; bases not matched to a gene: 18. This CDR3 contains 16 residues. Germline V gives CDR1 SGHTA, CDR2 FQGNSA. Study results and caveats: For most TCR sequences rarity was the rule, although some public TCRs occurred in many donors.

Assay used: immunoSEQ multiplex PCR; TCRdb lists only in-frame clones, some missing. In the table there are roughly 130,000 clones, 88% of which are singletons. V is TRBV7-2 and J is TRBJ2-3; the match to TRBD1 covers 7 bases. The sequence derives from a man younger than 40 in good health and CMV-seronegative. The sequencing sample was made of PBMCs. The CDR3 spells CASNSLENRGQGTQYF. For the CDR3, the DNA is TGTGCCAGCAACTCGTTAGAGAACAGGGGCCAGGGTACGCAGTATTTT.